These 19 T cell receptor beta chains originate from one sample sequenced in a study of low-dose radiotherapy and immunotherapy resistance in tumors. With TRAV- and TRBV-specific primers, first-strand cDNA was made, covering the alpha and beta chains. Amplification of TCRs used a constant-region primer and V-primer adapter for roughly 20 PCR cycles. TCRdb analysed the reads with MiXCR anew, one entry per CDR3 protein. The sample has 9,500 to 15,000 distinct CDR3 sequences, roughly 80% seen once. The receptor source for this set is a human donor with advanced metastatic prostate, ovarian, gallbladder or colorectal cancer (not recorded which). This table probably holds off-target reads from a library built for another chain.

The chain is built from TRBV14 and TRBJ2-2, with no clear D. Germline assignment: CDR1 SGHDN and CDR2 FVKESK. This CDR3 contains 13 residues. The V end lost 2 bases, the J end lost 9 bases, and 10 bases lay between the germline ends. In DNA form, the CDR3 reads TGTGCCAGCAGCCAACAGCTGCAGAGGGAGCTGTTTTTT. Protein product: CASSQQLQRELFF. The whole variable domain, remainder taken from reference TRBV14 and TRBJ2-2, is EAGVTQFPSHSVIEKGQTVTLRCDPISGHDNLYWYRRVMGKEIKFLLHFVKESKQDESGMPNNRFLAERTGGTYSTLKVQPAELEDSGVYFCASSQQLQRELFFGEGSRLTVL.

V and J are TRBV28 and TRBJ2-7, with 9 positions matching TRBD1. The V gene's germline CDR1 is MDHEN and CDR2 SYDVKM. V lost 6 bases to trimming and J lost 7 bases; unmatched junction nucleotides: 10. The CDR3 loop spans 14 amino acids. The DNA of the CDR3 is TGTGCCAGCAGCCGATGGGACAGGGCGGCTGAGCAGTACTTC. Its protein product is CASSRWDRAAEQYF.

The V gene is TRBV4-1, the J gene TRBJ2-2, with 12 bases aligning to TRBD2. The germline V gene encodes CDR1 MGHRA and CDR2 YSYEKL. The CDR3 has 17 amino acids. The junction had 5 bases not matched to a gene; V was cut back by 2 bases and J by 4 bases. The CDR3 nucleotides read TGCGCCAGCAGCCAACGTCTAGCGGGAGGGGCCACCGGGGAGCTGTTTTTT. It translates to CASSQRLAGGATGELFF.

The chain carries TRBV28 and TRBJ2-7, with TRBD1 matching over 7 bases. V was pared by 7 bases and J by 4 bases, with 13 bases of the junction left unmatched. CDR1 is MDHEN and CDR2 is SYDVKM in the germline V gene. The CDR3 has 15 residues. The CDR3 nucleotides are TGTGCCAGCACCGCCCTTCCAGGGGGAGCTTACGAGCAGTACTTC. The encoded protein is CASTALPGGAYEQYF.

This chain uses TRBV20-1 with TRBJ2-5; 10 bases are a match to TRBD1. V was pared by 7 bases and J by 10 bases, with 6 bases of the junction left unmatched. Germline loops: CDR1 DFQATT, CDR2 SNEGSKA (reference sequence). The CDR3 length is 11 residues. The CDR3 loop is CSGGTGVVQYF. CDR3 DNA: TGCAGTGGGGGGACAGGGGTGGTCCAGTACTTC.

This clonotype was found a few times. V gene TRBV14 combines with J gene TRBJ2-3; 9 nucleotides line up with TRBD2. This CDR3 spans 16 amino acids. Germline loops: CDR1 SGHDN, CDR2 FVKESK. V gave up 2 bases and J gave up 10 bases; unmatched junction bases: 13. The CDR3 bases are TGTGCCAGCAGCCAAAGCGCCGCGGGAGGGCCGGTTTCGCAGTATTTT. Translating gives CASSQSAAGGPVSQYF.

The chain has TRBV19 and TRBJ1-2; 7 nucleotides line up with TRBD1. Germline V lookup: CDR1 LNHDA, CDR2 SQIVND (reference sequence). V lost 6 bases and J lost 7; bases outside the gene matches: 11. This CDR3 is 14 amino acids long. The chain's CDR3 is CASRRQGGIGGYTF. The CDR3 DNA reads TGTGCCAGTAGGCGACAGGGAGGTATTGGTGGCTACACCTTC.

The V and J genes are TRBV19 and TRBJ2-3; D may be TRBD1 (6 bases). The V gene's germline CDR1 is LNHDA and CDR2 SQIVND (reference sequence). V was trimmed by 8 bases and J by 4 bases, leaving 16 bases between them. The CDR3 has 14 residues. CDR3 region: CASRQDYAPDTQYF. Here the CDR3 DNA reads TGTGCCAGTCGACAGGATTATGCACCAGATACGCAGTATTTT.

CDR3 sequence (DNA): TGTGCCAGCAGGAACAGGGCAGCAAGCTCCTACAATGAGCAGTTCTTC. It codes for CASRNRAASSYNEQFF. The chain carries TRBV2 and TRBJ2-1; a possible D gene is TRBD1 (6 bases). Trimming removed 6 bases at V and 0 bases at J, with 15 bases between. CDR3 size: 16 residues. Germline assignment: CDR1 SNHLY and CDR2 FYNNEI. Filled out from reference TRBV2 and TRBJ2-1, the complete variable domain reads EPEVTQTPSHQVTQMGQEVILRCVPISNHLYFYWYRQILGQKVEFLVSFYNNEISEKSEIFDDQFSVERPDGSNFTLKIRSTKLEDSAMYFCASRNRAASSYNEQFFGPGTRLTVL.

V is TRBV7-2 and J is TRBJ1-4, with D hard to call. CDR1 is SGHTA and CDR2 is FQGNSA in the germline V gene. Between the trimmed V and J ends, which lost 2 bases and 6 bases, there was a span of 22 bases. The CDR3 runs to 18 residues. The CDR3: CASSLRLWGGFGDEKLFF. DNA for the CDR3: TGTGCCAGCAGCTTACGTCTTTGGGGTGGATTTGGAGATGAAAAACTGTTTTTT.

The rearrangement links TRBV4-3 to TRBJ2-5, with 7 bases lining up with TRBD1. Germline V gene data show CDR1 as LGHNA and CDR2 as YSLEER. The CDR3 consists of 19 residues. Losses at the gene ends were 0 bases for V and 5 bases for J; bases not matched to a gene: 18. CDR3 DNA: TGCGCCAGCAGCCAAGAAAGTCTACAGTACGAGGGGGCTGCCGAGACCCAGTACTTC. Translating it yields CASSQESLQYEGAAETQYF.

This chain connects TRBV20-1 to TRBJ2-1; 8 nucleotides line up with TRBD2. V lost 5 bases to trimming and J lost 4 bases; unmatched junction nucleotides: 7. This CDR3 comprises 14 residues. The germline V gene encodes CDR1 DFQATT and CDR2 SNEGSKA (reference sequence). This chain's CDR3 is CSAGPSGSYNEQFF. The DNA of the CDR3 is TGCAGTGCTGGCCCCAGCGGGAGTTACAATGAGCAGTTCTTC.

V is TRBV3-1 and J is TRBJ1-1; 7 bases line up with TRBD1. The CDR3 extends over 14 amino acids. Germline trimming cut 4 bases from V and 0 bases from J; bases unmatched to any gene: 2. Germline CDR1 and CDR2: LGHDT and YNNKEL (reference sequence). The CDR3 bases are TGTGCCAGCAGCCGGGGACAGTTGAACACTGAAGCTTTCTTT. Translating it yields CASSRGQLNTEAFF.

The J gene is TRBJ2-3, the V gene TRBV25-1; D tentatively fits TRBD1 or TRBD2 (5 bases each). V was shortened by 0 bases and J by 1 base, with 11 bases between the two germline ends. The germline V gene encodes CDR1 MGHDK and CDR2 SYGVNS. CDR3 length: 16 amino acids. CDR3 sequence reads: CASSEYLTGRTDTQYF. CDR3 bases: TGTGCCAGCAGTGAATATTTGACGGGACGCACAGATACGCAGTATTTT.

This chain uses TRBV5-1 with TRBJ1-1, with TRBD1 as a possible D gene (6 bases). Per the germline V gene, CDR1 is SGHRS and CDR2 is YFSETQ. The V end was cut by 4 bases, the J end by 0 bases, with 13 bases between. The CDR3 runs 15 residues. The CDR3 sequence is CASSRSTGMNTEAFF. The CDR3 nucleotides are TGCGCCAGCAGCAGGTCGACAGGCATGAACACTGAAGCTTTCTTT. Filled out from reference TRBV5-1 and TRBJ1-1, the complete variable domain reads KAGVTQTPRYLIKTRGQQVTLSCSPISGHRSVSWYQQTPGQGLQFLFEYFSETQRNKGNFPGRFSGRQFSNSRSEMNVSTLELGDSALYLCASSRSTGMNTEAFFGQGTRLTVV.

The rearrangement uses TRBV29-1 and TRBJ2-2; 7 bases are a match to TRBD1. The junction had 9 bases not matched to a gene; V was cut back by 6 bases and J by 5 bases. The CDR3 loop spans 14 amino acids. Germline V gives CDR1 SQVTM, CDR2 ANQGSEA. CDR3 nucleotides: TGCAGCGTCTCCGGGACAGCGTTAACCGGGGAGCTGTTTTTT. Encoded protein: CSVSGTALTGELFF.

This clonotype has a single count. V and J are TRBV19 and TRBJ1-5; TRBD1 might be the D (5 bases). CDR3 length: 13 residues. CDR1 is LNHDA, CDR2 SQIVND, per germline (reference sequence). V lost 7 bases, J lost 4 bases, and 11 bases lay in between. CDR3 region: CASNRQRNQPQHF. For the CDR3, the DNA is TGTGCCAGTAACCGACAGAGAAATCAGCCCCAGCATTTT.

This clonotype occurred once. The chain joins TRBV6-2 or TRBV6-3 to TRBJ2-7; no clear D gene. Looked up from germline, CDR1 is MNHEY and CDR2 is SVGEGT. The CDR3 has 12 residues. Trimming removed 8 bases at V and 3 bases at J, with 11 bases between. CDR3 region: CASGLGHYEQYF. The CDR3 DNA sequence: TGTGCCAGCGGCCTTGGGCACTACGAGCAGTACTTC.

The chain is built from TRBV3-1 and TRBJ1-6, with D perhaps matching TRBD1 (5 bases). Germline V lookup: CDR1 LGHDT, CDR2 YNNKEL (reference sequence). The CDR3 extends over 14 amino acids. V gave up 3 bases and J gave up 6 bases, with 9 bases separating them. The CDR3 DNA reads as TGTGCCAGCAGCCAGGGGGAGTTTAATTCACCCCTCCACTTT. It is translated as CASSQGEFNSPLHF.